This TCR beta chain originates from a study of blood T cell repertoires in COVID-19. Across the study: The origin of the acute and convalescent COVID-19 samples was the United States, Italy and Spain. Sources were T cells, B-cell-depleted T cells, or PBMCs; the material itself was cDNA or gDNA.

In the original analysis: Cell counts per sample came from amplifying reference gene primers. Generated by immunoSEQ multiplex PCR, the TCRdb table keeps only in-frame clones and is missing some. The V and J calls and clone size were taken over from that table, and D and trimming were inferred from the DNA. The data show some 52,000 clones, with more than 75% seen just once and 14% held by the top ten. Unmatched junction bases numbered 14, after V lost 6 bases and J lost 4 bases. Germline V gene lookup returns CDR1 MDHEN and CDR2 SYDVKM. The CDR3 totals 17 residues. This clonotype was sampled from a man between 70 and 80 years old with acute or convalescent COVID-19. The material sequenced was peripheral blood. The V and J genes are TRBV28 and TRBJ2-5; TRBD2 agrees at 10 bases. CDR3 coding DNA: TGTGCCAGCAGACTCCGACCGGGACTAGCGAAATCAGAGACCCAGTACTTC. Its protein is CASRLRPGLAKSETQYF.